This TCR beta chain was profiled in a study of T cell changes during pregnancy in multiple sclerosis. The protocol was immunoSEQ multiplex PCR, while the TCRdb copy is restricted to in-frame clones and leaves out a portion. The table includes tens of thousands of clones, around 90% detected once. This TCR derives from a female donor in good health, enrolled as a control in a pregnancy study. The specimen was peripheral blood, collected after pregnancy.

CDR3 sequence reads: CASSLAEGRGTLHF. The DNA of the CDR3 is TGTGCCAGCAGCTTAGCGGAGGGACGGGGAACCCTCCACTTT. V usage is TRBV11-2 and J usage is TRBJ1-6, with a weak D call TRBD1 (5 bases). This CDR3 is 14 amino acids long. Germline V gene sequence: CDR1 SGHAT, CDR2 FQNNGV. The germline V and J ends were trimmed by 1 base and 14 bases, with 15 bases remaining between them.